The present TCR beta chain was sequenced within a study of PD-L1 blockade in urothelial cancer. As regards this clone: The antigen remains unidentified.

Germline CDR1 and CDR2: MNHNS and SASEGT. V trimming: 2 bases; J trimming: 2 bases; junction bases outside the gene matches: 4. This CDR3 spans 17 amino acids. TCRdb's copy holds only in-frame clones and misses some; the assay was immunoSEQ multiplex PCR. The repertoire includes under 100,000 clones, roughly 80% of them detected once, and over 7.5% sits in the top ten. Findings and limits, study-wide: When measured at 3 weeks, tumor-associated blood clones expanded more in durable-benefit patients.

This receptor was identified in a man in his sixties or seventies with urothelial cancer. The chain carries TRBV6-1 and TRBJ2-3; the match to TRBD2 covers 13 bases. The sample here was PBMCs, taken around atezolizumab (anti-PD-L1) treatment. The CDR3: CASSERGLAGLTDTQYF. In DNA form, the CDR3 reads TGTGCCAGCAGTGAAAGGGGACTAGCGGGACTCACAGATACGCAGTATTTT.